The 19 T cell receptor beta chains below were found in one sample sequenced in a study of shared clonotypes between healthy human individuals (dated by TCRdb to 2018 to 2021). Libraries were built with the immunoSEQ multiplex PCR assay. TCRdb carries this immuneACCESS record with in-frame sequences only. Its versions omit some clonotypes, under half of them owing to an unresolved V gene in the studies checked, with the rest unexplained. The sample yields about 980,000 clones; over 75% were counted once. 1.5% of the sample rests with the top ten. Specimen: memory CD4+ T cells sorted from blood. Sample cell subset or site, as interpreted from the label and publication: CD45RA-negative fraction. The receptors derive from a man aged 18 to 30 in good health.

This chain connects TRBV6-5 to TRBJ1-2; 12 bases are shared with TRBD1. The CDR3 is 15 residues long. After removal of 5 bases from V and 7 bases from J, the junction contained 8 bases not matched to a gene. CDR1 is MNHEY and CDR2 is SVGAGI in the germline V gene. The CDR3 coding sequence is TGTGCCAGCAGTCGCACCGGGACAGGGGGCGTTGGCTACACCTTC. Translation: CASSRTGTGGVGYTF.

The table lists this clone with many counts. The chain couples TRBV5-4 to TRBJ2-1, with 9 nucleotides matching TRBD2. V was clipped by 4 bases and J by 5 bases; unmatched bases: 4. This CDR3 region has 14 residues. Germline V gene data show CDR1 as SGHNT and CDR2 as YYREEE (reference sequence). The CDR3 DNA follows: TGTGCCAGCAGCCCGACTAGCGGAGACAATGAGCAGTTCTTC. Translated: CASSPTSGDNEQFF. The full variable domain, completed using reference TRBV5-4 and TRBJ2-1, is ETGVTQSPTHLIKTRGQQVTLRCSSQSGHNTVSWYQQALGQGPQFIFQYYREEENGRGNFPPRFSGLQFPNYSSELNVNALELDDSALYLCASSPTSGDNEQFFGPGTRLTVL.

The rearrangement links TRBV5-1 to TRBJ2-1; 7 bases fit TRBD2. V gave up 4 bases and J gave up 0 bases; unmatched junction bases: 7. The CDR3 loop spans 16 amino acids. CDR1 and CDR2 (germline): SGHRS, YFSETQ. The DNA for the CDR3 is TGCGCCAGCAGCCGGGGGGACTGGAGCTCCTACAATGAGCAGTTCTTC. This encodes CASSRGDWSSYNEQFF.

As regards this clone: The identical CDR3 is also encoded by other nucleotide sequences in the sample. This rearrangement joins TRBV2 to TRBJ2-3, with TRBD1 matching 7 bases. The CDR3 contains 14 residues. After removal of 8 bases from V and 2 bases from J, the junction contained 7 bases not matched to a gene. CDR1 is SNHLY, CDR2 FYNNEI, per germline. The CDR3 protein is CASLRDSLTDTQYF. The CDR3, as DNA: TGTGCCAGCCTCCGGGACAGTCTCACAGATACGCAGTATTTT.

The rearrangement joins TRBV15 to TRBJ2-4; D gene ambiguous. CDR1 and CDR2 from the germline V gene are LNHNV and YYDKDF (reference sequence). The CDR3 spans 17 residues. V lost 3 bases, J lost 0 bases, and 15 bases lay in between. The CDR3 region is CATSSRASVIAKNIQYF. The CDR3 DNA reads TGTGCCACCAGCAGTAGAGCCTCTGTGATAGCCAAAAACATTCAGTACTTC.

Turning to this clone: A far bigger clonotype differs at one base, so this is likely a read error. The same CDR3 arises from other DNA sequences in this sample as well. The J gene is TRBJ1-5, the V gene TRBV7-2; weak D call: TRBD1 (6 bases). This CDR3 has 13 amino acids. Germline assignment: CDR1 SGHTA and CDR2 FQGNSA. The V end lost 0 bases, the J end lost 7 bases, and 7 bases lay between the germline ends. CDR3 amino acids: CASSLAQGQPQHF. The CDR3 nucleotides are TGTGCCAGCAGCTTAGCTCAGGGGCAGCCCCAGCATTTT.

The sample holds a few counts of this clone. This chain connects TRBV2 to TRBJ1-5, with unresolved D. The CDR3 is 14 amino acids. Germline CDR1 is SNHLY and CDR2 is FYNNEI. The V gene lost 2 bases and the J gene lost 1 base, with 6 bases spanning the gap. The CDR3 region is CASSERMSNQPQHF. The CDR3, as DNA: TGTGCCAGCAGTGAACGGATGAGCAATCAGCCCCAGCATTTT.

The rearrangement links TRBV6-1 to TRBJ2-1; D is possibly TRBD1 (6 bases). The V and J ends lost 8 bases and 3 bases respectively, with 14 bases between them. CDR1 and CDR2 from the germline V gene are MNHNS and SASEGT. The CDR3 covers 14 residues. CDR3 residues: CASGQGQGYNEQFF. CDR3 in DNA: TGTGCCAGCGGCCAGGGGCAGGGCTACAATGAGCAGTTCTTC.

This clone was seen once. The rearrangement joins TRBV5-1 to TRBJ2-3; a possible D gene is TRBD2 (5 bases). Trimming took off 1 base at V and 2 bases at J, with 11 bases between the two ends. From germline, CDR1 is SGHRS and CDR2 YFSETQ. The CDR3 loop spans 15 amino acids. The DNA for the CDR3 is TGCGCCAGCAGCTTGCGCGGACTTTCCACAGATACGCAGTATTTT. This codes for CASSLRGLSTDTQYF.

The chain employs TRBV30 and TRBJ1-1; D is possibly TRBD1 (6 bases). The germline CDR1 and CDR2 sequences are GTSNPN and SVGIG (reference sequence). CDR3 length: 11 residues. With 4 bases removed from V and 10 bases from J, the gap between germline ends came to 13 bases. The CDR3 protein is CAWTGTFGAFF. DNA for the CDR3: TGTGCCTGGACTGGGACATTCGGAGCTTTCTTT.

This clone has just a few counts. The chain recombines TRBV9 with TRBJ2-1, with D possibly TRBD2 on 6 matching bases. This CDR3 is 16 amino acids long. Germline assignment: CDR1 SGDLS and CDR2 YYNGEE. Trimming left V 0 bases short and J 3 bases short, with 13 bases between. CDR3 loop: CASSVGGGTYYNEQFF. CDR3 DNA: TGTGCCAGCAGCGTAGGGGGCGGGACCTACTACAATGAGCAGTTCTTC.

This clone was recorded a few times. V and J are TRBV11-3 and TRBJ2-5, with 8 bases that match TRBD1. J lost 1 base, V lost 5 bases, and 6 bases had no gene match. CDR3 size: 15 residues. Germline V lookup: CDR1 SGHNT, CDR2 YENEEA. The CDR3 nucleotides are TGTGCCAGCAGCCTCAGGGGGCAGGGCCAAGAGACCCAGTACTTC. Translation: CASSLRGQGQETQYF.

This clone has more than one count but fewer than ten. The chain links TRBV4-3 to TRBJ2-7; TRBD1 aligns across 8 bases. The CDR3 spans 15 residues. V was clipped by 2 bases and J by 2 bases; unmatched bases: 5. Germline V gene lookup returns CDR1 LGHNA and CDR2 YSLEER. The CDR3 spells CASSQWVDRAYEQYF. CDR3 nucleotides: TGCGCCAGCAGCCAATGGGTGGACAGGGCCTACGAGCAGTACTTC.

As regards this clone: Other DNA sequences in this sample translate to the same CDR3. The chain combines TRBV30 with TRBJ1-1, with D possibly being TRBD1 (5 bases). The V and J ends lost 4 bases and 5 bases respectively, with 14 bases between them. The germline gives CDR1 GTSNPN, CDR2 SVGIG (reference sequence). The CDR3 is made up of 13 amino acids. This CDR3 is CAWNQGSGTEAFF. CDR3 sequence (DNA): TGTGCCTGGAACCAGGGATCGGGAACTGAAGCTTTCTTT.

This clone was seen only once. At the DNA level, this CDR3 is encoded by other sequences in the same sample as well. This sequence joins TRBV20-1 and TRBJ2-5; D is undetermined. The CDR3 totals 11 residues. Germline V gives CDR1 DFQATT, CDR2 SNEGSKA (reference sequence). Trimming left V 1 base short and J 2 bases short, with 2 bases between. CDR3 in DNA: TGCAGTGCTAGAGCACAAGAGACCCAGTACTTC. It codes for CSARAQETQYF.

This chain uses TRBV10-2 with TRBJ2-1, with 7 bases fitting TRBD1. The CDR3 has 13 residues. CDR1 is WSHSY, CDR2 SAAADI, per germline. Trimming took 4 bases from V and 10 from J; bases not matched to a gene: 7. As DNA, the CDR3 is TGCGCCAGCAGTGCCACAGGGGCTGGCGAGCAGTTCTTC. Translation: CASSATGAGEQFF.

The chain recombines TRBV9 with TRBJ2-1; D is unresolved. The CDR3 sequence is 14 residues long. Trimming removed 3 bases at V and 5 bases at J, with 12 bases between. Germline V gene lookup returns CDR1 SGDLS and CDR2 YYNGEE. CDR3 DNA: TGTGCCAGCAGCGCAGCCCTACAGAACAATGAGCAGTTCTTC. Translation: CASSAALQNNEQFF.

The CDR3 region has the DNA TGTGCCAGCAGCTTGAGGATTTCGAGCGAGCAGTACTTC. As protein: CASSLRISSEQYF. The chain combines TRBV7-2 with TRBJ2-7; no clear D. V was pared by 3 bases and J by 6 bases, with 12 bases between. The CDR3 spans 13 residues. Germline V lookup: CDR1 SGHTA, CDR2 FQGNSA.

J is TRBJ1-2 and V is TRBV13, with 9 bases fitting TRBD1. The germline gives CDR1 PRHDT, CDR2 FYEKMQ (reference sequence). CDR3 size: 15 residues. The J segment lost 6 bases and the V segment lost 5 bases, leaving 10 bases of the junction unmatched. Here the CDR3 DNA reads TGTGCCAGCAGCCTCAACAGGGGGCGACAAAATGGCTACACCTTC. Amino acid sequence: CASSLNRGRQNGYTF.